One and the same sample provided the 29 T cell receptor beta chains below, sequenced in a study of T cell repertoires in ileal Crohn's disease. Sequencing used immunoSEQ multiplex PCR; TCRdb keeps in-frame clones, though not all of them. The sample yields approximately 5,000 clones, around 87% seen once. The sequencing input was ileal tissue. The receptors here all came from an adult with Crohn's disease.

In DNA, the CDR3 is TGTGCCAGCACGGCCGGGACAGGGGCGAATTCACCCCTCCACTTT. Translating it yields CASTAGTGANSPLHF. The chain recombines TRBV28 with TRBJ1-6; TRBD1 matches at 10 bases. The CDR3 spans 15 residues. V gave up 7 bases and J gave up 7 bases; unmatched junction bases: 7. Germline CDR1 is MDHEN and CDR2 is SYDVKM.

The V gene is TRBV2, the J gene TRBJ1-2; 7 bases map to TRBD1. Germline V CDR1 and CDR2: SNHLY, FYNNEI. CDR3 length equals 13 residues. Losses at the gene ends were 2 bases for V and 7 bases for J; bases not matched to a gene: 4. CDR3 protein: CASSETGVGGYTF. Written as DNA, the CDR3 is TGTGCCAGCAGTGAAACAGGGGTCGGTGGCTACACCTTC.

This clone was observed a few times. The chain couples TRBV6-4 to TRBJ2-3; 10 bases align to TRBD2. V was clipped by 5 bases and J by 1 base; unmatched bases: 0. The CDR3 sequence is 14 residues long. Looked up from germline, CDR1 is MRHNA and CDR2 is SNTAGT. The CDR3 protein is CASSLAGGTDTQYF. For the CDR3, the DNA is TGTGCCAGCAGTCTAGCGGGGGGCACAGATACGCAGTATTTT.

This clone appeared a few times. CDR3 loop: CSVIRGGTEAFF. For the CDR3, the DNA is TGCAGCGTTATCAGGGGCGGTACTGAAGCTTTCTTT. J is TRBJ1-1 and V is TRBV29-1; D may be TRBD1 (6 bases). The germline V gene has CDR1 SQVTM and CDR2 ANQGSEA. The CDR3 spans 12 residues. Trimming removed 5 bases from V and 5 bases from J, with 12 bases in between.

This rearrangement joins TRBV5-1 to TRBJ2-2; the D gene is possibly TRBD2 (6 bases). V lost 3 bases and J 4 bases, leaving 19 bases between the germline ends. Germline CDR1 and CDR2: SGHRS and YFSETQ. The CDR3 has 17 residues. CDR3 amino acids: CASSSARGGVPTGELFF. In DNA form, the CDR3 reads TGCGCCAGCAGCTCCGCCCGCGGCGGGGTACCCACCGGGGAGCTGTTTTTT.

This chain uses TRBV7-8 with TRBJ2-1, with 11 bases identical to TRBD2. This CDR3 comprises 18 residues. Germline V gene data show CDR1 as SGHVS and CDR2 as FQNEAQ. The V segment lost 1 base and the J segment 7 bases; nucleotides outside the gene matches: 12. DNA for the CDR3: TGTGCCAGCAGCTTAGGGGCCCCTCTAGCGGGGGGCCAAAATGAGCAGTTCTTC. Residues: CASSLGAPLAGGQNEQFF.

This sequence joins TRBV6-6 and TRBJ1-2; D is possibly TRBD1 (6 bases). CDR1 and CDR2 (germline): MNHNY, SVGAGI (reference sequence). V was cut by 0 bases and J by 8 bases, with 10 bases left in between. The CDR3 is made up of 13 amino acids. As DNA, the CDR3 is TGTGCCAGCAGTTACTCCTCCCAGGGGGGCTACACCTTC. Translated, it gives CASSYSSQGGYTF.

The chain carries TRBV7-9 and TRBJ1-6; D may be TRBD1 (5 bases). The CDR3 consists of 13 residues. Trimming removed 5 bases from V and 10 bases from J, with 12 bases in between. Germline V lookup: CDR1 SEHNR, CDR2 FQNEAQ (reference sequence). This CDR3 is CASSAGLGSPLHF. The CDR3 bases are TGTGCCAGCAGCGCAGGGTTGGGCTCACCCCTCCACTTT.

The chain uses TRBV15 and TRBJ2-3; 7 bases agree with TRBD1. CDR3 length: 15 amino acids. Germline CDR1 is LNHNV and CDR2 is YYDKDF (reference sequence). V was pared by 0 bases and J by 6 bases, with 6 bases of the junction left unmatched. The CDR3 DNA sequence: TGTGCCACCAGCAGAGACCGGACAGGAAGGGATACGCAGTATTTT. Translation: CATSRDRTGRDTQYF.

V usage is TRBV7-9 and J usage is TRBJ2-4; 7 bases map to TRBD2. This CDR3 has 15 amino acids. Trimming took 5 bases from V and 4 from J; bases not matched to a gene: 8. Germline V lookup: CDR1 SEHNR, CDR2 FQNEAQ (reference sequence). CDR3 coding DNA: TGTGCCAGCAGCCTACCCGCGGGGGTAAAAAACATTCAGTACTTC. Protein product: CASSLPAGVKNIQYF.

CDR3 in amino acids: CASSYSRTGTGGYTF. Here the CDR3 DNA reads TGTGCCAGCAGTTATAGCCGGACAGGGACTGGAGGCTACACCTTC. V is TRBV6-5 and J is TRBJ1-2, with 8 nucleotides matching TRBD1. The CDR3 totals 15 residues. V shed 3 bases, J shed 8 bases, and the junction held 11 bases outside the gene matches. In germline, CDR1 is MNHEY, CDR2 SVGAGI.

The chain is built from TRBV5-1 and TRBJ2-2; TRBD1 agrees at 9 bases. Germline CDR1 is SGHRS and CDR2 is YFSETQ. There are 18 residues in the CDR3. With 2 bases clipped from V and 4 bases from J, the junction kept 12 bases outside the gene matches. DNA for the CDR3: TGCGCCAGCAGCTTCCAACAGGGGGCGCCGGGTAGCACCGGGGAGCTGTTTTTT. Amino acid sequence: CASSFQQGAPGSTGELFF.

The V and J genes are TRBV5-4 and TRBJ2-5; TRBD2 is a possible D gene (5 bases). The CDR3 covers 12 residues. V lost 2 bases, J lost 6 bases, and 8 bases lay in between. Germline assignment: CDR1 SGHNT and CDR2 YYREEE (reference sequence). DNA of the CDR3: TGTGCCAGCAGCTTACTAGAAAAGACCCAGTACTTC. It encodes CASSLLEKTQYF.

The V and J genes are TRBV5-5 and TRBJ2-3; TRBD2 agrees at 8 bases. This CDR3 has 17 residues. V shed 0 bases and J 3 bases; nucleotides not matched to a gene: 9. The germline V gene encodes CDR1 SGHKS and CDR2 YYEKEE (reference sequence). The CDR3 nucleotides read TGTGCCAGCAGCTTGGGTGCGAATGCGGGGGGAACAGATACGCAGTATTTT. This encodes CASSLGANAGGTDTQYF.

The chain joins TRBV6-5 to TRBJ1-4; 9 bases are a match to TRBD1. The ends lost 5 bases at V and 7 bases at J; junction bases unmatched: 5. The CDR3 is 14 amino acids. The germline V gene encodes CDR1 MNHEY and CDR2 SVGAGI. CDR3 loop: CASSLTGGGEKLFF. DNA of the CDR3: TGTGCCAGCAGTCTAACAGGGGGCGGTGAAAAACTGTTTTTT.

The chain couples TRBV19 to TRBJ1-5; 9 nucleotides agree with TRBD1. The germline CDR1 and CDR2 sequences are LNHDA and SQIVND (reference sequence). The ends lost 6 bases at V and 2 bases at J; junction bases unmatched: 5. The CDR3 spans 15 residues. As DNA, the CDR3 is TGTGCCAGTAGAGGGGGACAGGGAGGCAATCAGCCCCAGCATTTT. Its translation: CASRGGQGGNQPQHF. Full variable domain (remainder filled in from reference TRBV19 and TRBJ1-5): DGGITQSPKYLFRKEGQNVTLSCEQNLNHDAMYWYRQDPGQGLRLIYYSQIVNDFQKGDIAEGYSVSREKKESFPLTVTSAQKNPTAFYLCASRGGQGGNQPQHFGDGTRLSIL.

J is TRBJ2-3 and V is TRBV7-9, with 7 nucleotides matching TRBD2. This CDR3 contains 17 residues. Unmatched junction bases numbered 7, after V lost 1 base and J lost 0 bases. Per germline, CDR1 SEHNR and CDR2 FQNEAQ (reference sequence). This CDR3 reads CASSLGAGPKSTDTQYF. For the CDR3, the DNA is TGTGCCAGCAGCTTAGGAGCGGGACCGAAAAGCACAGATACGCAGTATTTT.

The chain couples TRBV2 to TRBJ1-5, with unresolved D. V was trimmed by 7 bases and J by 3 bases, leaving 10 bases between them. This CDR3 is 13 amino acids long. Germline CDR1 SNHLY, CDR2 FYNNEI. CDR3 amino acids: CASKSTSNQPQHF. DNA for the CDR3: TGTGCCAGCAAATCTACCTCCAATCAGCCCCAGCATTTT.

V is TRBV5-1 and J is TRBJ2-5, with TRBD2 matching over 8 bases. Germline values: CDR1 SGHRS, CDR2 YFSETQ. V lost 1 base to trimming and J lost 1 base; unmatched junction nucleotides: 3. CDR3 length equals 15 residues. The CDR3 loop reads CASSLSLAGQETQYF. The DNA for the CDR3 is TGCGCCAGCAGCTTGAGTCTAGCGGGCCAAGAGACCCAGTACTTC.

The chain joins TRBV28 to TRBJ2-6; no clear D gene. Trimming shortened V by 5 bases and J by 2 bases, and 10 bases separated the two germline ends. Germline loops: CDR1 MDHEN, CDR2 SYDVKM. This CDR3 has 15 amino acids. CDR3 sequence (DNA): TGTGCCAGCAGTATCCAATCGGCTGGGGCCAACGTCCTGACTTTC. Its translation is CASSIQSAGANVLTF.

The chain has TRBV28 and TRBJ2-5, with D maybe TRBD2 (5 bases). The germline gives CDR1 MDHEN, CDR2 SYDVKM. CDR3 length: 13 amino acids. V was pared by 6 bases and J by 5 bases, with 13 bases between. In nucleotides, the CDR3 is TGTGCCAGCAGCCCCCCCGGGATTGAGACCCAGTACTTC. Protein: CASSPPGIETQYF.

The chain employs TRBV12-5 and TRBJ1-2; maybe TRBD1 (6 bases). Germline V gives CDR1 LGHNT, CDR2 FRNRAP. Trimming pared 6 bases from V and 2 bases from J, leaving 25 bases between. The CDR3 sequence is 18 residues long. The CDR3 spells CASGPSGDTRSRNYGYTF. DNA of the CDR3: TGTGCTAGTGGCCCAAGTGGGGACACAAGGTCAAGGAACTATGGCTACACCTTC.

This clone was seen once. This chain uses TRBV5-8 with TRBJ2-5; a weak D match, TRBD1 (6 bases). The germline CDR1 and CDR2 sequences are SGHTS and YDEGEE. With 3 bases removed from V and 5 bases from J, the gap between germline ends came to 20 bases. CDR3 size: 16 residues. The CDR3 loop reads CASSSGHRAQRETQYF. The CDR3, as DNA: TGTGCCAGCAGCTCAGGGCACAGGGCACAAAGGGAGACCCAGTACTTC.

V and J are TRBV7-9 and TRBJ1-1, with a weak D call TRBD1 (6 bases). Between the trimmed V and J ends, which lost 5 bases and 4 bases, there was a span of 14 bases. The V gene's germline CDR1 is SEHNR and CDR2 FQNEAQ (reference sequence). The CDR3 length is 14 residues. The CDR3 sequence is CASSGSGEGTEAFF. In nucleotides, the CDR3 is TGTGCCAGCAGCGGTTCAGGGGAAGGCACTGAAGCTTTCTTT. Using reference TRBV7-9 and TRBJ1-1 for the parts outside the CDR3, the full variable domain is DTGVSQNPRHKITKRGQNVTFRCDPISEHNRLYWYRQTLGQGPEFLTYFQNEAQLEKSRLLSDRFSAERPKGSFSTLEIQRTEQGDSAMYLCASSGSGEGTEAFFGQGTRLTVV.

The rearrangement joins TRBV18 to TRBJ2-1, with D unresolved. The V end lost 2 bases, the J end lost 0 bases, and 8 bases lay between the germline ends. Germline V CDR1 and CDR2: KGHSH, LQKENI. The CDR3 runs 15 residues. This chain's CDR3 is CASSPLVASYNEQFF. CDR3 nucleotide sequence: TGTGCCAGCTCACCATTGGTGGCCTCCTACAATGAGCAGTTCTTC.

V gene TRBV5-8 combines with J gene TRBJ2-2; 9 bases map to TRBD2. Germline V gives CDR1 SGHTS, CDR2 YDEGEE. The CDR3 has 18 residues. With V trimmed by 2 bases and J by 0 bases, 8 bases remained unmatched. DNA for the CDR3: TGTGCCAGCAGCTTTGTACTCTTAGCGGGGGCGAACACCGGGGAGCTGTTTTTT. Translating gives CASSFVLLAGANTGELFF.

The V call is TRBV19, the J call TRBJ2-1; TRBD2 agrees at 10 bases. From germline, CDR1 is LNHDA and CDR2 SQIVND (reference sequence). The CDR3 length is 15 residues. V gave up 1 base and J gave up 6 bases; unmatched junction bases: 3. CDR3 sequence: CASSIGTSGANEQFF. The CDR3 DNA reads TGTGCCAGTAGTATAGGAACTAGCGGGGCCAATGAGCAGTTCTTC.

In nucleotides, the CDR3 is TGTGCCAGCAGGGGGGCGATTCTGAACTACAACGTCCTGACTTTC. This translates into CASRGAILNYNVLTF. The chain links TRBV28 to TRBJ2-6; the D gene is possibly TRBD1 (6 bases). The CDR3 contains 15 residues. V lost 6 bases and J lost 9, with 18 bases in between. In germline, CDR1 is MDHEN, CDR2 SYDVKM. Full variable domain (remainder filled in from reference TRBV28 and TRBJ2-6): DVKVTQSSRYLVKRTGEKVFLECVQDMDHENMFWYRQDPGLGLRLIYFSYDVKMKEKGDIPEGYSVSREKKERFSLILESASTNQTSMYLCASRGAILNYNVLTFGAGSRLTVL.

The rearrangement links TRBV29-1 to TRBJ1-4, with a weak D call TRBD1 (6 bases). Germline V gene sequence: CDR1 SQVTM, CDR2 ANQGSEA. The CDR3 is made up of 13 amino acids. V lost 7 bases and J 3 bases, leaving 12 bases between the germline ends. CDR3 DNA: TGCAGCGCCCGGGGGGCGGCTAATGAAAAACTGTTTTTT. Translating gives CSARGAANEKLFF.